The 27 T cell receptor beta chains listed next were all sequenced from one sample in a study of OX40 agonist ivuxolimab in advanced cancers. The assay was immunoSEQ multiplex PCR, and TCRdb's table has in-frame clones only and misses some. This sample carries about 86,000 clones, roughly 89% of them seen once, and the ten largest clones take 8% to 9.5%. The sequenced sample was CD4+ or CD8+ T cells sorted from blood, obtained in a trial of the OX40 agonist ivuxolimab. The receptors stem from an adult with an advanced solid tumor such as melanoma, head and neck, liver or kidney cancer.

This sequence joins TRBV6-5 and TRBJ2-7; TRBD1 might be the D (6 bases). Germline CDR1 is MNHEY and CDR2 is SVGAGI. The CDR3 sequence is 12 residues long. Trimming took off 8 bases at V and 3 bases at J, with 11 bases between the two ends. CDR3 residues: CASRRGNYEQYF. The CDR3 DNA reads TGTGCCAGCCGCAGGGGCAACTACGAGCAGTACTTC.

The J gene is TRBJ2-6, the V gene TRBV5-1; possible D gene TRBD1, 5 bases. Germline V gene sequence: CDR1 SGHRS, CDR2 YFSETQ. V lost 7 bases and J 0 bases, leaving 8 bases between the germline ends. This CDR3 is built from 14 residues. CDR3 in amino acids: CASGRVSGANVLTF. The CDR3 bases are TGCGCCAGCGGCAGGGTCTCTGGGGCCAACGTCCTGACTTTC.

This chain connects TRBV7-8 to TRBJ2-1, with 8 bases matching TRBD1. This CDR3 has 16 residues. Germline trimming cut 0 bases from V and 7 bases from J; bases unmatched to any gene: 8. Germline values: CDR1 SGHVS, CDR2 FQNEAQ. CDR3 in DNA: TGTGCCAGCAGCTTAGCGAGGACAGGGTCTATGAATGAGCAGTTCTTC. It encodes CASSLARTGSMNEQFF.

This CDR3 reads CATSRDRGRDSIEIQYF. The CDR3 coding sequence is TGTGCCACCAGCAGAGATCGAGGCAGGGATTCTATAGAGATTCAGTACTTC. The chain employs TRBV15 and TRBJ2-4, with D possibly being TRBD1 (5 bases). This CDR3 has 17 amino acids. Germline V gene data show CDR1 as LNHNV and CDR2 as YYDKDF (reference sequence). V was clipped by 0 bases and J by 10 bases, with 22 bases between them.

CDR3: CASKSGGSGNTIYF. The CDR3 nucleotides are TGTGCCAGCAAATCAGGGGGCAGTGGAAACACCATATATTTT. The chain carries TRBV6-5 and TRBJ1-3; the match to TRBD1 covers 8 bases. Germline CDR1 and CDR2: MNHEY and SVGAGI. The CDR3 is 14 residues long. Trimming removed 7 bases from V and 3 bases from J; junction bases left unmatched: 5.

CDR3 region: CASSSRDRVTEAFF. The CDR3 nucleotides are TGCGCCAGCAGCTCCCGGGACAGGGTCACTGAAGCTTTCTTT. The V and J genes are TRBV5-1 and TRBJ1-1, with 9 bases that match TRBD1. This CDR3 contains 14 residues. The V and J ends lost 3 bases and 4 bases, in that order; junction bases with no gene match: 4. Germline CDR1 is SGHRS and CDR2 is YFSETQ.

The chain carries TRBV18 and TRBJ1-1; D is perhaps TRBD1 (6 bases). Trimming removed 6 bases from V and 0 bases from J, with 11 bases in between. The germline V gene has CDR1 KGHSH and CDR2 LQKENI. CDR3 length: 14 amino acids. In nucleotides, the CDR3 is TGTGCCAGCTCTGTCGACAGGCTGAACACTGAAGCTTTCTTT. Residues: CASSVDRLNTEAFF.

This chain connects TRBV5-6 to TRBJ2-5; 8 nucleotides agree with TRBD1. CDR3 length: 14 residues. V shed 0 bases, J shed 5 bases, and the junction held 3 bases outside the gene matches. The germline V gene has CDR1 SGHDT and CDR2 YYEEEE. CDR3 sequence: CASSLEQGDETQYF. The CDR3 DNA is TGTGCCAGCAGCTTGGAACAGGGGGACGAGACCCAGTACTTC.

The gene calls are TRBV4-1 and TRBJ2-5; D not certain. The J call could be wrong; TRBJ2-7 is a better fit for the DNA end. The CDR3 is made up of 14 amino acids. In germline, CDR1 is MGHRA, CDR2 YSYEKL. DNA for the CDR3: TGCGCCAGCAGCCAAGATGAAGGGCAGTACGAGCAGTACTTC. Translated, it gives CASSQDEGQYEQYF.

The V and J genes are TRBV10-1 and TRBJ2-2; 7 nucleotides match TRBD2. The CDR3 runs 16 residues. Germline-derived CDR1 and CDR2 are WNHNN and SYGVQD (reference sequence). The junction had 9 bases not matched to a gene; V was cut back by 2 bases and J by 6 bases. For the CDR3, the DNA is TGCGCCAGCAGTGAGCCGAGGAGTGCGGGGGCCGGGGAGCTGTTTTTT. This gives the protein CASSEPRSAGAGELFF.

Comment on this clone: Other DNA sequences in the same sample also yield this CDR3. V usage is TRBV5-1 and J usage is TRBJ2-7; the match to TRBD2 covers 11 bases. V shed 4 bases, J shed 5 bases, and the junction held 14 bases outside the gene matches. Looked up from germline, CDR1 is SGHRS and CDR2 is YFSETQ. The CDR3 is 17 residues long. The CDR3 DNA sequence: TGCGCCAGCAGCCTTAGCGGGAGGGAGCTCGTTGGCCACGAGCAGTACTTC. Its protein product is CASSLSGRELVGHEQYF. Combining the CDR3 with reference TRBV5-1 and TRBJ2-7 gives the whole variable domain KAGVTQTPRYLIKTRGQQVTLSCSPISGHRSVSWYQQTPGQGLQFLFEYFSETQRNKGNFPGRFSGRQFSNSRSEMNVSTLELGDSALYLCASSLSGRELVGHEQYFGPGTRLTVT.

The chain links TRBV30 to TRBJ2-1, with D perhaps being TRBD1 or TRBD2 (5 bases each). Trimming stripped 3 bases from V and 5 bases from J, with 11 bases between. Germline assignment: CDR1 GTSNPN and CDR2 SVGIG (reference sequence). The CDR3 contains 13 residues. CDR3 residues: CAWSWDEHNEQFF. The CDR3 coding sequence is TGTGCCTGGAGCTGGGACGAACACAATGAGCAGTTCTTC. The full variable domain, in which reference TRBV30 and TRBJ2-1 provide the parts outside the CDR3, is SQTIHQWPATLVQPVGSPLSLECTVEGTSNPNLYWYRQAAGRGLQLLFYSVGIGQISSEVPQNLSASRPQDRQFILSSKKLLLSDSGFYLCAWSWDEHNEQFFGPGTRLTVL.

This clone occurred a few times. The gene calls are TRBV10-2 and TRBJ1-5; unclear D gene. The germline V and J ends were trimmed by 0 bases and 12 bases, with 9 bases remaining between them. The CDR3 has 12 residues. The germline V gene has CDR1 WSHSY and CDR2 SAAADI. The CDR3 bases are TGCGCCAGCAGTGAGTCGATGGCAGACCAGCATTTT. Its translation: CASSESMADQHF.

The table lists this clone with a few counts. CDR3 sequence reads: CAWRGDGARRWGYEQYF. CDR3 coding DNA: TGTGCCTGGAGGGGGGACGGCGCGAGGAGATGGGGCTACGAGCAGTACTTC. V gene TRBV30 combines with J gene TRBJ2-7; possibly TRBD1 or TRBD2 for D (5 bases each). Trimming removed 3 bases at V and 3 bases at J, with 24 bases between. The CDR3 is made up of 17 amino acids. The germline CDR1 and CDR2 sequences are GTSNPN and SVGIG (reference sequence).

The chain combines TRBV10-1 with TRBJ1-1; possible D gene TRBD1, 6 bases. V lost 4 bases and J lost 11, with 17 bases in between. The CDR3 extends over 13 amino acids. The germline V gene has CDR1 WNHNN and CDR2 SYGVQD (reference sequence). This CDR3 reads CASSVARGGRAFF. The DNA for the CDR3 is TGCGCCAGCAGTGTCGCCAGGGGCGGTAGGGCTTTCTTT.

This clone has more than one count but fewer than ten. CDR3 sequence: CASSRMYRVRSDEQYF. The CDR3 coding sequence is TGTGCCAGCAGCCGCATGTACAGGGTACGGTCGGACGAGCAGTACTTC. The J gene is TRBJ2-7, the V gene TRBV7-6, with D possibly being TRBD1 (6 bases). The V and J ends lost 5 bases and 5 bases respectively, with 22 bases between them. Germline V gene sequence: CDR1 SGHVS, CDR2 FNYEAQ. CDR3 length equals 16 residues. Full variable domain (rest looked up from reference TRBV7-6 and TRBJ2-7): GAGVSQSPRYKVTKRGQDVALRCDPISGHVSLYWYRQALGQGPEFLTYFNYEAQQDKSGLPNDRFSAERPEGSISTLTIQRTEQRDSAMYRCASSRMYRVRSDEQYFGPGTRLTVT.

The rearrangement links TRBV30 to TRBJ2-5, with a tentative D call TRBD1 (6 bases). The V gene's germline CDR1 is GTSNPN and CDR2 SVGIG (reference sequence). Trimming stripped 4 bases from V and 3 bases from J, with 12 bases between. This CDR3 contains 13 residues. The CDR3, as DNA: TGTGCCTGGACCAAGGACAGCGAAGAGACCCAGTACTTC. This codes for CAWTKDSEETQYF.

The rearrangement links TRBV27 to TRBJ1-1; 7 nucleotides align to TRBD1. The V and J ends lost 5 bases and 8 bases, in that order; junction bases with no gene match: 11. The germline CDR1 and CDR2 sequences are MNHEY and SMNVEV (reference sequence). The CDR3 is made up of 14 amino acids. The CDR3 loop reads CASSHGTATYEAFF. CDR3 in DNA: TGTGCCAGCAGTCACGGGACAGCCACCTACGAAGCTTTCTTT.

This rearrangement joins TRBV27 to TRBJ2-5, with TRBD1 identical over 7 bases. The V and J ends lost 5 bases and 2 bases, in that order; junction bases with no gene match: 14. Germline lookup yields CDR1 MNHEY and CDR2 SMNVEV (reference sequence). The CDR3 has 17 residues. For the CDR3, the DNA is TGTGCCAGCAGTCCAATACGGAGACAGGGTCAACAAGAGACCCAGTACTTC. Amino acid sequence: CASSPIRRQGQQETQYF.

This clone has only one observation. The chain carries TRBV11-2 and TRBJ2-1; D is unclear. V gave up 4 bases and J gave up 4 bases, with 14 bases separating them. Per germline, CDR1 SGHAT and CDR2 FQNNGV. The CDR3 spans 15 residues. In nucleotides, the CDR3 is TGTGCCAGCAGCTCCCGACTGAGGATTTACAATGAGCAGTTCTTC. It is translated as CASSSRLRIYNEQFF. Complete variable domain (other parts from reference TRBV11-2 and TRBJ2-1): EAGVAQSPRYKIIEKRQSVAFWCNPISGHATLYWYQQILGQGPKLLIQFQNNGVVDDSQLPKDRFSAERLKGVDSTLKIQPAKLEDSAVYLCASSSRLRIYNEQFFGPGTRLTVL.

The chain links TRBV29-1 to TRBJ2-3; D not resolved. The CDR3 loop spans 13 amino acids. The germline V and J ends were trimmed by 8 bases and 0 bases, with 12 bases remaining between them. The germline V gene has CDR1 SQVTM and CDR2 ANQGSEA. CDR3 sequence reads: CSLSIPSTDTQYF. The CDR3 nucleotides are TGCAGCCTGTCGATCCCGAGCACAGATACGCAGTATTTT.

V is TRBV29-1 and J is TRBJ2-3; D possibly corresponds to TRBD1 (6 bases). The ends were cut back, 7 bases at V and 0 bases at J, with 26 bases in the middle. The CDR3 spans 18 residues. The germline V gene encodes CDR1 SQVTM and CDR2 ANQGSEA. CDR3 nucleotides: TGCAGCGCCGATGGGGGAGAAATACAGGGTACAAGCACAGATACGCAGTATTTT. Translating gives CSADGGEIQGTSTDTQYF.

This clone was observed a single time. The chain combines TRBV29-1 with TRBJ1-3; the D gene is possibly TRBD1 (6 bases). CDR1 and CDR2 (germline): SQVTM, ANQGSEA. The CDR3 spans 13 residues. Trimming stripped 3 bases from V and 4 bases from J, with 10 bases between. The CDR3 reads CSVDLGQGNTIYF. The CDR3 DNA follows: TGCAGCGTTGATCTCGGACAGGGAAACACCATATATTTT.

The gene calls are TRBV27 and TRBJ1-2, with 10 positions matching TRBD1. The V gene end was trimmed by 5 bases and the J gene end by 3 bases; junction bases not matched to a gene: 6. Germline lookup yields CDR1 MNHEY and CDR2 SMNVEV (reference sequence). This CDR3 spans 15 amino acids. The CDR3: CASSNLGTGDYGYTF. The DNA of the CDR3 is TGTGCCAGCAGTAATCTCGGGACAGGGGACTATGGCTACACCTTC.

This clone was counted a single time. The chain joins TRBV19 to TRBJ2-1; D not resolved. Trimming took off 1 base at V and 0 bases at J, with 4 bases between the two ends. From germline, CDR1 is LNHDA and CDR2 SQIVND (reference sequence). The CDR3 is 14 amino acids. CDR3 sequence: CASSIAISYNEQFF. Here the CDR3 DNA reads TGTGCCAGTAGTATAGCTATCTCCTACAATGAGCAGTTCTTC.

The V gene is TRBV19, the J gene TRBJ2-3; TRBD2 is a possible D gene (6 bases). Trimming removed 3 bases at V and 1 base at J, with 8 bases between. The germline V gene encodes CDR1 LNHDA and CDR2 SQIVND (reference sequence). The CDR3 has 14 amino acids. CDR3 region: CASSMPSGTDTQYF. The CDR3 DNA reads as TGTGCCAGTAGTATGCCTAGCGGCACAGATACGCAGTATTTT.

The chain has TRBV6-1 and TRBJ2-5; 7 bases are shared with TRBD2. The CDR3 length is 11 residues. The germline V gene encodes CDR1 MNHNS and CDR2 SASEGT. Germline trimming cut 9 bases from V and 6 bases from J; bases unmatched to any gene: 4. The DNA of the CDR3 is TGTGCCAGTCGGCGGGAGCAGACCCAGTACTTC. Protein sequence: CASRREQTQYF.